A selection of T cell receptor beta chains follows, all from one sample in a study of blood T cell repertoires in COVID-19. Here immunoSEQ multiplex PCR was the method, and the copy in TCRdb shows in-frame clones only, minus some. In the table there are 350,000 to 400,000 clones, 90% to 95% of which are singletons. Specimen: PBMCs or T cells enriched from blood (not recorded which). Receptors were obtained from a woman aged 40 to 55 who had been exposed to COVID-19. Both conserved end residues are part of each CDR3. A D gene is named only where the DNA matches it firmly. Clone size appears in some rows only: once, few, many, or a class for an expanded clone.

d_call	clone_size	v_call	j_call	cdr3_length	cdr3_nt	cdr3_aa
.	.	TRBV4-3	TRBJ1-1	14	TGCGCCAGCAGCCAAGTTTCTAGGGGGACTGAAGCTTTCTTT	CASSQVSRGTEAFF
.	.	TRBV5-1	TRBJ2-1	15	TGCGCCAGCAGCTTGGCTAGCGCCTCCTACAATGAGCAGTTCTTC	CASSLASASYNEQFF
.	.	TRBV5-3	TRBJ1-4	15	TGTGCCAGAAGACGGCCGGTAATACTATTACCCCACTCATATTTT	CARRRPVILLPHSYF
.	once	TRBV30	TRBJ2-7	13	TGTGCCTGGAGTCTGGGGTTCTCGGGGGAGCAGTACTTC	CAWSLGFSGEQYF
TRBD1	.	TRBV10-3	TRBJ1-1	19	TGTGCCATCAGTGAGTCATCCCGACAGGGGTACTACAGCAAGGCAGAAGCTTTCTTT	CAISESSRQGYYSKAEAFF
TRBD1	.	TRBV27	TRBJ1-1	14	TGTGCCAGCAGTTTAGGACAGGGGATAACTGAAGCTTTCTTT	CASSLGQGITEAFF
.	.	TRBV7-2	TRBJ1-2	13	TGTGCCAGCAGCCCGGACCGTGCAGGGGGCTACACCTTC	CASSPDRAGGYTF
.	.	TRBV4-3	TRBJ2-1	11	TGCGCCAGCAGCCGGGAGCATGAGCAGTTCTTC	CASSREHEQFF
.	.	TRBV24-1	TRBJ2-3	15	TGTGCCACCAGTGGGGCAGGGGACCCCACAGATACGCAGTATTTT	CATSGAGDPTDTQYF
TRBD2	.	TRBV19	TRBJ2-5	14	TGTGCCAGTAGGGGGACTAGCGGGAGTAAGACCCAGTACTTC	CASRGTSGSKTQYF